This T cell receptor (beta chain) is drawn from a study of blood T cells in healthy people across ages. This CDR3 spans 14 amino acids. Trimming pared 0 bases from V and 0 bases from J, leaving 8 bases between. Per the germline V gene, CDR1 is DFQATT and CDR2 is SNEGSKA (reference sequence). Findings of the study overall: Higher diversity, along with more naive CD4+ cells, distinguished long-lived donors from aged donors.

Healthy Caucasians from Russia aged 6 to 90 served as donors. Concerning this clonotype itself: Its antigen is unidentified.

Primers used in a second PCR of about 6 to 11 cycles were a sample-barcoded 5' primer and a J-beta primer mix. TCRdb independently ran MiXCR on the 5' RACE reads; one entry per CDR3 protein. The data show roughly 700,000 distinct CDR3 sequences, around 45% seen once. The chain couples TRBV20-1 to TRBJ1-1; D gene unclear. The TCR sequence derives from a woman aged 60 to 75 in good health. The sequenced sample was blood. The CDR3 DNA is TGCAGTGCTAGAGATGGTTCCATGAACACTGAAGCTTTCTTT. This encodes CSARDGSMNTEAFF.